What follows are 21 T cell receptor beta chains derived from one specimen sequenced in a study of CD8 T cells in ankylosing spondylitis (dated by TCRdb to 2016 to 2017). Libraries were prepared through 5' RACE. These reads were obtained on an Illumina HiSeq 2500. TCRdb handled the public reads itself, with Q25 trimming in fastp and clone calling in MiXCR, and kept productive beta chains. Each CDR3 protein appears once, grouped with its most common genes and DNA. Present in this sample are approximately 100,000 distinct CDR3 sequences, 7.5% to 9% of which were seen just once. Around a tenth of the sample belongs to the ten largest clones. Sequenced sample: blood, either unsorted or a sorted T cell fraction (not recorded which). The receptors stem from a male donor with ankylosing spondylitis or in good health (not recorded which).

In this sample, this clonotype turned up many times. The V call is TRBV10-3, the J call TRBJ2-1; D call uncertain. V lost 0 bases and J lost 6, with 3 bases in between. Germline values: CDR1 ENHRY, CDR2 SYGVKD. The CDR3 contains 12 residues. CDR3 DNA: TGTGCCATCAGTGAGTCAGGCAATGAGCAGTTCTTC. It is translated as CAISESGNEQFF.

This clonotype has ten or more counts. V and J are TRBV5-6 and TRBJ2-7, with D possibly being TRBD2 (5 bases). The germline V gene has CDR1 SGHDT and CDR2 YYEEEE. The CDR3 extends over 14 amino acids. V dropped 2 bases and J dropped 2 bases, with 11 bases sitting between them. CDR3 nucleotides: TGTGCCAGCAGCTTAACATACGGGACCTACGAGCAGTACTTC. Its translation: CASSLTYGTYEQYF.

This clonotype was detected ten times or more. The CDR3 is CASSQGGLEQFF. For the CDR3, the DNA is TGTGCCAGCAGCCAAGGGGGACTAGAGCAGTTCTTC. The V and J genes are TRBV3-1 and TRBJ2-1; 7 bases agree with TRBD2. From germline, CDR1 is LGHDT and CDR2 YNNKEL (reference sequence). The CDR3 sequence is 12 residues long. V lost 1 base and J lost 10; bases outside the gene matches: 1.

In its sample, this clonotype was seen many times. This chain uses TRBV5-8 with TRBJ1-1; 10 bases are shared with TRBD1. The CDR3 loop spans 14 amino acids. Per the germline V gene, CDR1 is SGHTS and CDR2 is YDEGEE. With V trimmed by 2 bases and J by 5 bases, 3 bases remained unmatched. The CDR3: CASSFGQGDTEAFF. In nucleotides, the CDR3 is TGTGCCAGCAGCTTCGGACAGGGGGATACTGAAGCTTTCTTT.

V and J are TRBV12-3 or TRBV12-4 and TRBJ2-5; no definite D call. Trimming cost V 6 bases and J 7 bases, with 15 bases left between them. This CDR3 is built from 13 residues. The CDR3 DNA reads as TGTGCCAGCAGAAAAGGGTCGCCCGGGACCCAGTACTTC. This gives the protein CASRKGSPGTQYF.

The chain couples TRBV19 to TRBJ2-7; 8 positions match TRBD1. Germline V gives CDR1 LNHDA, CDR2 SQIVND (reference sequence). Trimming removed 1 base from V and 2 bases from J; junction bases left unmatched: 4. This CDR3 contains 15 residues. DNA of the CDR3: TGTGCCAGTAGTATAGGAGGACAGGGAACCTACGAGCAGTACTTC. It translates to CASSIGGQGTYEQYF.

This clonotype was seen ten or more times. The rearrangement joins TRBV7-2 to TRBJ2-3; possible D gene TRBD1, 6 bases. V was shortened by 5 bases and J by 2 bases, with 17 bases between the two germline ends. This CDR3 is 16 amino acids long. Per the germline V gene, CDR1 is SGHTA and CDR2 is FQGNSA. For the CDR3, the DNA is TGTGCCAGCAGCCCTCGTACAGGGCCCAACACAGATACGCAGTATTTT. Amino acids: CASSPRTGPNTDTQYF.

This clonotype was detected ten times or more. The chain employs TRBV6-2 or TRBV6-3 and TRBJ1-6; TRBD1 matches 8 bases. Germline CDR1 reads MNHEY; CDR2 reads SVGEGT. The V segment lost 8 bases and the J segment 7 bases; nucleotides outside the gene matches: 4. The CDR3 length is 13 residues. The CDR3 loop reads CASHGQGNSPLHF. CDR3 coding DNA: TGTGCCAGCCACGGACAGGGAAATTCACCCCTCCACTTT.

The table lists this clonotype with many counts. CDR3 bases: TGTGCCAGCAGAATACTGCGGAGGCCCGTAGGCACAGATACGCAGTATTTT. Protein product: CASRILRRPVGTDTQYF. The gene calls are TRBV2 and TRBJ2-3, with D maybe TRBD2 (5 bases). Germline CDR1 reads SNHLY; CDR2 reads FYNNEI. Trimming left V 6 bases short and J 1 base short, with 20 bases between. The CDR3 is made up of 17 amino acids.

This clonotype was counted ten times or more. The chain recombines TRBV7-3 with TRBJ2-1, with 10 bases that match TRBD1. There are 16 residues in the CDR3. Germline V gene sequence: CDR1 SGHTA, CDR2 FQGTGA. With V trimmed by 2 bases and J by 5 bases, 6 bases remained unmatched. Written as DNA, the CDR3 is TGTGCCAGCAGCTTATGGTCAGGGACAGGGGACAATGAGCAGTTCTTC. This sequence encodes CASSLWSGTGDNEQFF.

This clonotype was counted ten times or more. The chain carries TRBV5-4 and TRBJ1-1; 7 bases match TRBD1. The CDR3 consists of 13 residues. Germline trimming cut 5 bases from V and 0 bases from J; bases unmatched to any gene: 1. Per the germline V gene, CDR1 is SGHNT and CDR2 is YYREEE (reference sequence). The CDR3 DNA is TGTGCCAGCAGACAGGGGTTGAACACTGAAGCTTTCTTT. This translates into CASRQGLNTEAFF.

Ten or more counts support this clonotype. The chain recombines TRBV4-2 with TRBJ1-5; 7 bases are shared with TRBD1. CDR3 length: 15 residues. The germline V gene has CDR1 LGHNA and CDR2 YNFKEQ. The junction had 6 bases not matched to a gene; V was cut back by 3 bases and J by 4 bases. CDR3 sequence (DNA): TGTGCCAGCAGCCAGCCAGGACAGGCTAATCAGCCCCAGCATTTT. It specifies CASSQPGQANQPQHF.

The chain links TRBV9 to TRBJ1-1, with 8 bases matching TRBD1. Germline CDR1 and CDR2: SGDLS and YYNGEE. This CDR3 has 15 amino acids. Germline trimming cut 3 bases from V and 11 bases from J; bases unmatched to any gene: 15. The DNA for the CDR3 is TGTGCCAGCAGCGGGGGTCCAGGGGGCTCCGGGTATGCTTTCTTT. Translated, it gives CASSGGPGGSGYAFF. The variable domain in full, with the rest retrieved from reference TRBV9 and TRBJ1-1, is DSGVTQTPKHLITATGQRVTLRCSPRSGDLSVYWYQQSLDQGLQFLIQYYNGEERAKGNILERFSAQQFPDLHSELNLSSLELGDSALYFCASSGGPGGSGYAFFGQGTRLTVV.

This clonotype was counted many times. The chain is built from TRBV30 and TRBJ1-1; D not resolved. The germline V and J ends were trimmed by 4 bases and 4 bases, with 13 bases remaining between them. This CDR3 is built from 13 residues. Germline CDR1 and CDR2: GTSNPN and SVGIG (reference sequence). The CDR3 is CAWTRMGFTEAFF. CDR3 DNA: TGTGCCTGGACCCGAATGGGGTTCACTGAAGCTTTCTTT.

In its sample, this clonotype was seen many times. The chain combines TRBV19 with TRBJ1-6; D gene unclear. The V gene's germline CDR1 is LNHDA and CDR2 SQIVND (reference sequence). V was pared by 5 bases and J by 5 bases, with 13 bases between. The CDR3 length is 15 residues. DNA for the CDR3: TGTGCCAGTAGTGCTCAGTGGGCGGATAATTCACCCCTCCACTTT. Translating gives CASSAQWADNSPLHF.

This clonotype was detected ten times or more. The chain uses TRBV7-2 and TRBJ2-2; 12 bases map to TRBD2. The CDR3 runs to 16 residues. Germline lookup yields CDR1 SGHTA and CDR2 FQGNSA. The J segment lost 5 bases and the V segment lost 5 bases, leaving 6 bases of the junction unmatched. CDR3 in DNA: TGTGCCAGCAGCACACTAGCGGGGGGTTTTACCGGGGAGCTGTTTTTT. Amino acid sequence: CASSTLAGGFTGELFF.

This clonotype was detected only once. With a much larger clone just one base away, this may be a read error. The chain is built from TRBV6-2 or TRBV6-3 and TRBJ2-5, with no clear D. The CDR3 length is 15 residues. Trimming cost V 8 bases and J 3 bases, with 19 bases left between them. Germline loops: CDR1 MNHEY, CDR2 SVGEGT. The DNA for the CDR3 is TGTGCCAGCGGTCCACTGCTCCTCTCTGAAGAGACCCAGTACTTC. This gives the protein CASGPLLLSEETQYF.

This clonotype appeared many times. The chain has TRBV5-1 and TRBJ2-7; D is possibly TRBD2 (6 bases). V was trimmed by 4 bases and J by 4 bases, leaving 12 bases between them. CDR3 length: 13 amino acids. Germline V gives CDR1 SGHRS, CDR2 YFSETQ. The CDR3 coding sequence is TGCGCCAGCAGCGGCGGGGACCAATACGAGCAGTACTTC. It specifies CASSGGDQYEQYF. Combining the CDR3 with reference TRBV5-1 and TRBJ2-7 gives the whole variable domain KAGVTQTPRYLIKTRGQQVTLSCSPISGHRSVSWYQQTPGQGLQFLFEYFSETQRNKGNFPGRFSGRQFSNSRSEMNVSTLELGDSALYLCASSGGDQYEQYFGPGTRLTVT.

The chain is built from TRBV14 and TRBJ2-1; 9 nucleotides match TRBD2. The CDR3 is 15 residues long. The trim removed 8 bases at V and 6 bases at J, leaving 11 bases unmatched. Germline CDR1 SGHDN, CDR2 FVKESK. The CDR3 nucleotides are TGTGCCAGCTATCCGGGAAATAGCGGGGGCAATGAGCAGTTCTTC. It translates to CASYPGNSGGNEQFF.

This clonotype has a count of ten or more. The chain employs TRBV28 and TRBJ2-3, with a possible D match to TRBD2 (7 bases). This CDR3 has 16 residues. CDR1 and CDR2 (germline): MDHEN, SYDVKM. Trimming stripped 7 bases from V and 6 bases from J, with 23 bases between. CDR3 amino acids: CASILRGGPLADTQYF. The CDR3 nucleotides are TGTGCCAGCATCTTAAGGGGGGGGCCCTTGGCTGATACGCAGTATTTT.

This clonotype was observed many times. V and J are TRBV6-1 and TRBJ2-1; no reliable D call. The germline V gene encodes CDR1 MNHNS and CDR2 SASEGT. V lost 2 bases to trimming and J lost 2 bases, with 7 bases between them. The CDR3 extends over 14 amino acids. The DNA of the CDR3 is TGTGCCAGCAGTGAACAGGTCCCCTACAATGAGCAGTTCTTC. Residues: CASSEQVPYNEQFF.